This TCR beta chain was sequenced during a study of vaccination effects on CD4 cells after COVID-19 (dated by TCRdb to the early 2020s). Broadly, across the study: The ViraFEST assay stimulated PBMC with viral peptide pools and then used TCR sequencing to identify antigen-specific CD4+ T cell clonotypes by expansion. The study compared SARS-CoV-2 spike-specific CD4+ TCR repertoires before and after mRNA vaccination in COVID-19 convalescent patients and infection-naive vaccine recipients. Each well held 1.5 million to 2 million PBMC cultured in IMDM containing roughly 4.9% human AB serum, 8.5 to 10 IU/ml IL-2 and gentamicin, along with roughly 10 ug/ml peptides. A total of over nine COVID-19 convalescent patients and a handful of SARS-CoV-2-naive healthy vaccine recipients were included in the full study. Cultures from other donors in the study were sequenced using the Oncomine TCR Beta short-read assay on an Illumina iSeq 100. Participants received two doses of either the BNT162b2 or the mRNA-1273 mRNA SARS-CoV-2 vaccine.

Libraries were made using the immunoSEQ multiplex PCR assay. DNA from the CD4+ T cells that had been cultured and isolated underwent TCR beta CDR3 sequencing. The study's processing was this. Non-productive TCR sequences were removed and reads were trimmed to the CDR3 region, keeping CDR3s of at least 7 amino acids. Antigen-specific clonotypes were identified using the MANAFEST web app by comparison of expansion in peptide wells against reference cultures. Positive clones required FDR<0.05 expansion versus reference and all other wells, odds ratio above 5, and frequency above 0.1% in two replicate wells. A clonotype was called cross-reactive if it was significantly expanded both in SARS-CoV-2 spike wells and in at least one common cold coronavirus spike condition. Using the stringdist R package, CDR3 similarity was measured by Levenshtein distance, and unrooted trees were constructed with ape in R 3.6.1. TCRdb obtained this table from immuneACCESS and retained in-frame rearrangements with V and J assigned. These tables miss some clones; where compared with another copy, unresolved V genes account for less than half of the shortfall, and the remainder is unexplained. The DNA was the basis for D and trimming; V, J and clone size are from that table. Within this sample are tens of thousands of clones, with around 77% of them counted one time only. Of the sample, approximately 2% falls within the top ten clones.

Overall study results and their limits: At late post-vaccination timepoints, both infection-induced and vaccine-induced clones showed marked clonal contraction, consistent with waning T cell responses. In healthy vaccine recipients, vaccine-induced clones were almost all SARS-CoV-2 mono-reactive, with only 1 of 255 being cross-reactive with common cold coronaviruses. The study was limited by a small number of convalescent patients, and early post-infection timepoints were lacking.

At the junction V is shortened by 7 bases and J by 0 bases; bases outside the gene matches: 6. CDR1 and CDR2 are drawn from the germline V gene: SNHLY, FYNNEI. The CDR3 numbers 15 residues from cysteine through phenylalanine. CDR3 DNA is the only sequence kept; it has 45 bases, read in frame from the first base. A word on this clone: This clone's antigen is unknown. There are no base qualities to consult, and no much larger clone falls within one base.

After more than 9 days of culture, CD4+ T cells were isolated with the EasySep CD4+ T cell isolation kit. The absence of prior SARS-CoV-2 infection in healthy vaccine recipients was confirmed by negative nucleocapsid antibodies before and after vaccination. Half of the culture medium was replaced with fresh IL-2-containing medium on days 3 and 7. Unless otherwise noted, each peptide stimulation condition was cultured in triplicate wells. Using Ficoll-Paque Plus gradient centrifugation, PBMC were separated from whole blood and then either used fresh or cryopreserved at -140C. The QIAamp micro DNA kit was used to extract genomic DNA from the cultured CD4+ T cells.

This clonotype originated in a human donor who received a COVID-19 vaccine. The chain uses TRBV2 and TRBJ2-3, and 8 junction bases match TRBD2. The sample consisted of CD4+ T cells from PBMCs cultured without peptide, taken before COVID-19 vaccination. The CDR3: CASTGSGTSTDTQYF. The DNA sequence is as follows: TGTGCCAGCACGGGTAGCGGGACTAGCACAGATACGCAGTATTTT. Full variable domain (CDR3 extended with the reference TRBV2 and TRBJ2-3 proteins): EPEVTQTPSHQVTQMGQEVILRCVPISNHLYFYWYRQILGQKVEFLVSFYNNEISEKSEIFDDQFSVERPDGSNFTLKIRSTKLEDSAMYFCASTGSGTSTDTQYFGPGTRLTVL.